Below are 27 T cell receptor beta chains sequenced from a single sample in a study of blood T cell repertoires in COVID-19. The data were produced by immunoSEQ multiplex PCR, yet TCRdb's version contains in-frame clones alone and is incomplete. The sample consists of about 140,000 clones, 70% to 85% of them appearing once. Material for sequencing was PBMCs or T cells enriched from blood (not recorded which). The receptor set was obtained from a woman aged 18-29 years who had been exposed to COVID-19.

This chain connects TRBV7-8 to TRBJ2-7; D not resolved. Trimming took off 3 bases at V and 2 bases at J, with 11 bases between the two ends. The CDR3 runs to 14 residues. Looked up from germline, CDR1 is SGHVS and CDR2 is FQNEAQ. The CDR3 nucleotides are TGTGCCAGCAGCTTGAGAATTCCCCCCTACGAGCAGTACTTC. Its translation: CASSLRIPPYEQYF.

The chain recombines TRBV4-2 with TRBJ2-1, with 11 bases lining up with TRBD2. The CDR3 runs to 18 residues. Germline CDR1 LGHNA, CDR2 YNFKEQ. The V and J ends lost 0 bases and 5 bases, in that order; junction bases with no gene match: 9. DNA of the CDR3: TGTGCCAGCAGCCAAGATCCCGCGGGACTAGCGGTGAACAATGAGCAGTTCTTC. It specifies CASSQDPAGLAVNNEQFF.

The chain links TRBV19 to TRBJ1-3; D gene uncertain. Trimming removed 8 bases from V and 7 bases from J, with 9 bases in between. There are 11 residues in the CDR3. Germline V gene sequence: CDR1 LNHDA, CDR2 SQIVND (reference sequence). The CDR3 spells CASSERNTIYF. The CDR3 nucleotides are TGTGCCAGTTCGGAGAGGAACACCATATATTTT.

The chain joins TRBV28 to TRBJ1-5; D perhaps matches TRBD1 (5 bases). The CDR3 length is 16 residues. Trimming stripped 5 bases from V and 5 bases from J, with 19 bases between. Germline CDR1 is MDHEN and CDR2 is SYDVKM. Here the CDR3 reads CASSGTGRGVDQPQHF. As DNA, the CDR3 is TGTGCCAGCAGTGGAACTGGGAGGGGTGTGGATCAGCCCCAGCATTTT.

This rearrangement joins TRBV29-1 to TRBJ1-1; 10 bases are shared with TRBD1. The V segment lost 6 bases and the J segment 7 bases; nucleotides outside the gene matches: 8. This CDR3 spans 13 amino acids. Germline lookup yields CDR1 SQVTM and CDR2 ANQGSEA. The CDR3 DNA is TGCAGCGTCGGAAGGGGACAGGGGTTTGAAGCTTTCTTT. As protein: CSVGRGQGFEAFF.

The chain recombines TRBV13 with TRBJ2-7, with TRBD2 matching over 8 bases. The CDR3 sequence is 14 residues long. Per germline, CDR1 PRHDT and CDR2 FYEKMQ (reference sequence). Trimming at V came to 5 bases and at J to 3 bases, leaving 6 bases not matched to a gene. The CDR3 DNA reads TGTGCCAGCAGCCGAAGCGGGAGTTTCTACGAGCAGTACTTC. This translates into CASSRSGSFYEQYF.

This clone turned up a few times. This rearrangement joins TRBV5-4 to TRBJ2-7; the match to TRBD2 covers 7 bases. Trimming removed 4 bases from V and 6 bases from J; junction bases left unmatched: 10. The CDR3 runs to 14 residues. From germline, CDR1 is SGHNT and CDR2 YYREEE (reference sequence). The CDR3 nucleotides are TGTGCCAGCAGCGACGGCGGGAGACCACCCGAGCAGTACTTC. This sequence encodes CASSDGGRPPEQYF.

The V call is TRBV18, the J call TRBJ1-1; maybe TRBD1 (6 bases). This CDR3 comprises 14 residues. The germline V gene has CDR1 KGHSH and CDR2 LQKENI. V gave up 7 bases and J gave up 1 base, with 13 bases separating them. The CDR3 nucleotides read TGTGCCAGCTTGGAACAGGGTAGGAACACTGAAGCTTTCTTT. Translating it yields CASLEQGRNTEAFF.

This rearrangement joins TRBV27 to TRBJ2-6; 7 nucleotides agree with TRBD1. Unmatched junction bases numbered 14, after V lost 8 bases and J lost 1 base. Looked up from germline, CDR1 is MNHEY and CDR2 is SMNVEV (reference sequence). This CDR3 is 18 amino acids long. In DNA, the CDR3 is TGTGCCAGCCGACACCTCGGGACAGCTACATCTGGGGCCAACGTCCTGACTTTC. Encoded protein: CASRHLGTATSGANVLTF.

The rearrangement links TRBV23-1 to TRBJ1-4; tentative D call: TRBD1 (5 bases). TRBV23-1 is sorted into the ORF group, with uncertain function. The CDR3 spans 17 residues. V lost 0 bases to trimming and J lost 6 bases, with 17 bases between them. CDR3 region: CASSQSRWGTSDEKLFF. CDR3 DNA sequence: TGCGCCAGCAGTCAATCTCGTTGGGGGACTTCAGATGAAAAACTGTTTTTT.

This chain joins TRBV30 and TRBJ1-2; weak D call: TRBD1 (5 bases). Trimming removed 1 base from V and 0 bases from J, with 21 bases in between. This CDR3 has 18 amino acids. Germline loops: CDR1 GTSNPN, CDR2 SVGIG (reference sequence). CDR3 nucleotide sequence: TGTGCCTGGAGTGCCTTTCGGCAGGGCCAACCGACTAACTATGGCTACACCTTC. Residues: CAWSAFRQGQPTNYGYTF.

This rearrangement joins TRBV4-1 to TRBJ1-1; D is possibly TRBD1 (6 bases). Germline CDR1 is MGHRA and CDR2 is YSYEKL. CDR3 length equals 15 residues. Trimming removed 4 bases from V and 2 bases from J, with 14 bases in between. The CDR3 protein is CASSRDGTHNTEAFF. The DNA of the CDR3 is TGCGCCAGCAGCCGAGACGGGACACATAACACTGAAGCTTTCTTT.

The V call is TRBV5-6, the J call TRBJ1-6; D is unresolved. The CDR3 is 15 residues long. The germline V and J ends were trimmed by 0 bases and 0 bases, with 4 bases remaining between them. Germline V gene sequence: CDR1 SGHDT, CDR2 YYEEEE. CDR3 sequence (DNA): TGTGCCAGCAGCTTGGACAACTCCTATAATTCACCCCTCCACTTT. It encodes CASSLDNSYNSPLHF.

The chain is built from TRBV30 and TRBJ1-1; D ambiguous. V lost 6 bases to trimming and J lost 1 base, with 9 bases between them. Germline loops: CDR1 GTSNPN, CDR2 SVGIG (reference sequence). The CDR3 is made up of 12 amino acids. The CDR3 here is CACTRGNTEAFF. CDR3 nucleotide sequence: TGTGCCTGCACCCGGGGGAACACTGAAGCTTTCTTT.

The chain has TRBV5-6 and TRBJ2-1; possible D gene TRBD2, 6 bases. Trimming took off 4 bases at V and 5 bases at J, with 16 bases between the two ends. The CDR3 contains 15 residues. Germline assignment: CDR1 SGHDT and CDR2 YYEEEE. As DNA, the CDR3 is TGTGCCAGCAGCCTTGGACTACAAGCTGACAATGAGCAGTTCTTC. Protein sequence: CASSLGLQADNEQFF.

This clone was seen just once. The chain joins TRBV7-6 to TRBJ2-7; TRBD1 agrees at 11 bases. Per the germline V gene, CDR1 is SGHVS and CDR2 is FNYEAQ. V lost 6 bases, J lost 3 bases, and 7 bases stayed unmatched. This CDR3 spans 15 amino acids. The CDR3 loop is CASSPTGTGGYEQYF. CDR3 nucleotides: TGTGCCAGCAGTCCTACCGGGACAGGGGGCTACGAGCAGTACTTC.

The chain employs TRBV3-1 (or the pseudogene TRBV3-2) and TRBJ1-5; D may be TRBD1 (6 bases). The ends were cut back, 2 bases at V and 5 bases at J, with 10 bases in the middle. The germline V gene has CDR1 LGHDT and CDR2 YNNKEL (reference sequence). The CDR3 is 14 residues long. Here the CDR3 reads CASSQLAGDQPQHF. CDR3 DNA: TGTGCCAGCAGCCAATTGGCAGGGGATCAGCCCCAGCATTTT.

This clone was seen only a few times. The chain is built from TRBV5-1 and TRBJ1-1, with D maybe TRBD1 (5 bases). Per the germline V gene, CDR1 is SGHRS and CDR2 is YFSETQ. V lost 4 bases to trimming and J lost 5 bases, with 15 bases between them. The CDR3 has 14 residues. CDR3 region: CASSVTGGRTEAFF. The CDR3 bases are TGCGCCAGCAGCGTAACCGGGGGAAGGACTGAAGCTTTCTTT.

In its sample, this clone was seen a few times. This chain joins TRBV19 and TRBJ1-2; D perhaps matches TRBD1 (5 bases). The CDR3 sequence is 12 residues long. V lost 5 bases, J lost 4 bases, and 8 bases lay in between. Germline loops: CDR1 LNHDA, CDR2 SQIVND (reference sequence). The CDR3 sequence: CASSLQGYGYTF. The CDR3 DNA reads as TGTGCCAGTAGTCTCCAGGGCTATGGCTACACCTTC.

The J gene is TRBJ1-5, the V gene TRBV7-2; 10 bases are a match to TRBD1. The CDR3 totals 16 residues. The junction had 2 bases not matched to a gene; V was cut back by 1 base and J by 2 bases. Germline V gene lookup returns CDR1 SGHTA and CDR2 FQGNSA. The CDR3 nucleotides read TGTGCCAGCAGCTTAGTCGGGACAGGGGGCAATCAGCCCCAGCATTTT. This gives the protein CASSLVGTGGNQPQHF.

In this sample, this clone turned up once. V is TRBV11-2 and J is TRBJ1-2, with TRBD1 matching over 8 bases. Looked up from germline, CDR1 is SGHAT and CDR2 is FQNNGV. The CDR3 length is 13 residues. With V trimmed by 6 bases and J by 8 bases, 8 bases remained unmatched. CDR3 coding DNA: TGTGCCAGCAGTTTCCCAGGGGGCGGAGGCTACACCTTC. Protein product: CASSFPGGGGYTF.

This clone was observed once. The rearrangement links TRBV4-3 to TRBJ2-7; TRBD2 matches at 8 bases. CDR1 and CDR2 (germline): LGHNA, YSLEER. The CDR3 length is 12 residues. Losses at the gene ends were 6 bases for V and 7 bases for J; bases not matched to a gene: 5. The CDR3: CASRPLAGEQYF. CDR3 nucleotides: TGCGCCAGCAGGCCATTAGCGGGGGAGCAGTACTTC.

The chain is built from TRBV10-2 and TRBJ2-7, with 9 bases that match TRBD1. The V segment lost 3 bases and the J segment 1 base; nucleotides outside the gene matches: 7. This CDR3 comprises 16 residues. From germline, CDR1 is WSHSY and CDR2 SAAADI. CDR3 residues: CASSEESGTGSYEQYF. The CDR3 DNA is TGCGCCAGCAGTGAAGAGAGTGGGACAGGGTCCTACGAGCAGTACTTC.

The chain links TRBV6-5 to TRBJ1-1; 7 nucleotides line up with TRBD1. The germline V gene encodes CDR1 MNHEY and CDR2 SVGAGI. The CDR3 contains 13 residues. Trimming cost V 11 bases and J 0 bases; bases outside gene matches: 6. The CDR3 sequence is CAVPQGLNTEAFF. As DNA, the CDR3 is TGTGCCGTACCACAGGGGCTGAACACTGAAGCTTTCTTT.

V usage is TRBV7-3 and J usage is TRBJ2-1, with TRBD2 matching 8 bases. J lost 3 bases, V lost 5 bases, and 9 bases had no gene match. This CDR3 has 16 amino acids. Germline CDR1 SGHTA, CDR2 FQGTGA. CDR3 amino acids: CASSPTSGRGYNEQFF. The CDR3, as DNA: TGTGCCAGCAGCCCGACCAGCGGGAGAGGCTACAATGAGCAGTTCTTC.

The V and J genes are TRBV19 and TRBJ2-1; perhaps TRBD2 as D (6 bases). The CDR3 totals 15 residues. V lost 3 bases and J lost 8, with 17 bases in between. Germline V lookup: CDR1 LNHDA, CDR2 SQIVND (reference sequence). The CDR3 region is CASSIERMPGDEQFF. The CDR3 coding sequence is TGTGCCAGTAGTATTGAGAGGATGCCGGGGGATGAGCAGTTCTTC.

This clone has a single count. The chain carries TRBV30 and TRBJ2-3, with 8 bases identical to TRBD2. This CDR3 comprises 12 residues. With V trimmed by 0 bases and J by 15 bases, 8 bases remained unmatched. From germline, CDR1 is GTSNPN and CDR2 SVGIG (reference sequence). In DNA form, the CDR3 reads TGTGCCTGGAGTGTATCCAGCGGGGGACGTTATTTT. The encoded protein is CAWSVSSGGRYF. Together with reference TRBV30 and TRBJ2-3, the CDR3 gives the full variable domain: SQTIHQWPATLVQPVGSPLSLECTVEGTSNPNLYWYRQAAGRGLQLLFYSVGIGQISSEVPQNLSASRPQDRQFILSSKKLLLSDSGFYLCAWSVSSGGRYFGPGTRLTVL.